Listed below are T cell receptor beta chains from one sample, sequenced in a study of CD39 and CD103 CD8 tumor-infiltrating T cells. Repertoires were generated with immunoSEQ multiplex PCR, while TCRdb's copy carries only in-frame clones and drops some. In the table there are about 17,000 clones, 75% to 95% of which are singletons. Material for sequencing was CD8+ T cells sorted from blood. The origin of the receptors is a human donor with head and neck squamous cell carcinoma. CDR3s include the opening cysteine and the closing phenylalanine or tryptophan. Each record gives: V gene, J gene, D gene, clone size, CDR3 DNA, CDR3 protein. A D gene is named only where the DNA matches it firmly. Clone size is not always given. Where it is, it says once, few, many or a class for expanded clones.

v_gene: TRBV1; j_gene: TRBJ2-3; d_gene: NA; abundance: NA; CDR3nt: TGCACCAGCAGCCAAGCGAAAGGATCGGCAGATACGCAGTATTTT; CDR3aa: CTSSQAKGSADTQYF
v_gene: TRBV9; j_gene: TRBJ2-5; d_gene: NA; abundance: NA; CDR3nt: TGTGCCAGCAGCGTAGAGGCAGGGATCCAAGAGACCCAGTACTTC; CDR3aa: CASSVEAGIQETQYF
v_gene: TRBV5-1; j_gene: TRBJ2-4; d_gene: NA; abundance: NA; CDR3nt: TGCGCCAGCAGCTTTTGGGATCCCAAAAACATTCAGTACTTC; CDR3aa: CASSFWDPKNIQYF
v_gene: TRBV19; j_gene: TRBJ2-2; d_gene: NA; abundance: few; CDR3nt: TGTGCCAGTAGTGCCTCAACCGACAGCCTCGGGGAGCTGTTTTTT; CDR3aa: CASSASTDSLGELFF
v_gene: TRBV7-9; j_gene: TRBJ2-1; d_gene: NA; abundance: few; CDR3nt: TGTGCCAGCAGCTTTAGCCTAGCCGACTACAATGAGCAGTTCTTC; CDR3aa: CASSFSLADYNEQFF
v_gene: TRBV11-2; j_gene: TRBJ1-2; d_gene: NA; abundance: NA; CDR3nt: TGTGCCAGCAGCTTAGTTTACGTGGAGAGGCCCGATGGCTACACCTTC; CDR3aa: CASSLVYVERPDGYTF
v_gene: TRBV4-1; j_gene: TRBJ1-2; d_gene: NA; abundance: NA; CDR3nt: TGCGCCAGCAGCCAACAGGGTAGCTTTCATGGCTACACCTTC; CDR3aa: CASSQQGSFHGYTF
v_gene: TRBV14; j_gene: TRBJ2-6; d_gene: NA; abundance: NA; CDR3nt: TGTGCCAGCAGCCAACGGGTTACTGGGGCCAACGTCCTGACTTTC; CDR3aa: CASSQRVTGANVLTF
v_gene: TRBV29-1; j_gene: TRBJ2-7; d_gene: NA; abundance: NA; CDR3nt: TGCAGCGTTCGACCGGGTTCCTACGAGCAGTACTTC; CDR3aa: CSVRPGSYEQYF
v_gene: TRBV7-9; j_gene: TRBJ1-2; d_gene: NA; abundance: NA; CDR3nt: TGTGCCAGCTTCGGAGGGGGGTCGTGGAAAGACTACACCTTC; CDR3aa: CASFGGGSWKDYTF
v_gene: TRBV6-6; j_gene: TRBJ1-1; d_gene: NA; abundance: NA; CDR3nt: TGTGCCAGCAGCAACGAACGCATCCTGAACACTGAAGCTTTCTTT; CDR3aa: CASSNERILNTEAFF
v_gene: TRBV11-2; j_gene: TRBJ2-5; d_gene: NA; abundance: NA; CDR3nt: TGTGCCAGCAGCTTACCCTGGACAGACTACATCGAGACCCAGTACTTC; CDR3aa: CASSLPWTDYIETQYF
v_gene: TRBV15; j_gene: TRBJ2-7; d_gene: NA; abundance: NA; CDR3nt: TGTGCCACCAGCAGAGATTCTGGGTACGAGCAGTACTTC; CDR3aa: CATSRDSGYEQYF
v_gene: TRBV5-8; j_gene: TRBJ1-2; d_gene: NA; abundance: NA; CDR3nt: TGTGCCAGCAGCTGGCAGGGTGGTCTCTATGGCTACACCTTC; CDR3aa: CASSWQGGLYGYTF
v_gene: TRBV6-5; j_gene: TRBJ2-2; d_gene: TRBD1; abundance: NA; CDR3nt: TGTGCCAGCAGTCCACAGGGGGACACCGGGGAGCTGTTTTTT; CDR3aa: CASSPQGDTGELFF
v_gene: TRBV7-9; j_gene: TRBJ2-1; d_gene: NA; abundance: NA; CDR3nt: TGTGCCAGCAGCTTAAGGGGGTGGAATGAGCAGTTCTTC; CDR3aa: CASSLRGWNEQFF
v_gene: TRBV19; j_gene: TRBJ1-3; d_gene: NA; abundance: few; CDR3nt: TGTGCCAGCCGGGATCACTCTGGAAACACCATATATTTT; CDR3aa: CASRDHSGNTIYF
v_gene: TRBV7-9; j_gene: TRBJ1-1; d_gene: NA; abundance: NA; CDR3nt: TGTGCCAGCAGCCCCACCACGGACACTGAAGCTTTCTTT; CDR3aa: CASSPTTDTEAFF
v_gene: TRBV10-2; j_gene: TRBJ2-1; d_gene: NA; abundance: NA; CDR3nt: TGCGCCAGCAGATTGGATGGTGATGCGGGATACAATGAGCAGTTCTTC; CDR3aa: CASRLDGDAGYNEQFF
v_gene: TRBV4-1; j_gene: TRBJ1-5; d_gene: NA; abundance: once; CDR3nt: TGCGCCAGCAGCCACTGGGCAGATAGCAATCAGCCCCAGCATTTT; CDR3aa: CASSHWADSNQPQHF
v_gene: TRBV15; j_gene: TRBJ2-2; d_gene: NA; abundance: NA; CDR3nt: TGTGCCACGGCCCCAGGAATCTCCACCGGGGAGCTGTTTTTT; CDR3aa: CATAPGISTGELFF
v_gene: TRBV5-8; j_gene: TRBJ2-7; d_gene: NA; abundance: once; CDR3nt: TGTGCCAGCAGGTATCAGCAGTACTTC; CDR3aa: CASRYQQYF
v_gene: TRBV7-9; j_gene: TRBJ1-4; d_gene: NA; abundance: NA; CDR3nt: TGTGCCAGCAGCCTGCAGTGGGACGCTATTATAGGGACTAATGAAAAACTGTTTTTT; CDR3aa: CASSLQWDAIIGTNEKLFF
v_gene: TRBV28; j_gene: TRBJ1-2; d_gene: NA; abundance: few; CDR3nt: TGTGCCAGCAGTCCCGAAGCAGGGAACTATGGCTACACCTTC; CDR3aa: CASSPEAGNYGYTF
v_gene: TRBV5-1; j_gene: TRBJ1-1; d_gene: NA; abundance: NA; CDR3nt: TGCGCCAGCAGCCCTGGACCGAACACTGAAGCTTTCTTT; CDR3aa: CASSPGPNTEAFF
v_gene: TRBV12-5; j_gene: TRBJ1-5; d_gene: NA; abundance: NA; CDR3nt: TGTGCTAGTGGTTTACGACACCTTTATAGCAATCAGCCCCAGCATTTT; CDR3aa: CASGLRHLYSNQPQHF
v_gene: TRBV7-9; j_gene: TRBJ2-7; d_gene: NA; abundance: NA; CDR3nt: TGTGCCAGCAGCTCCGCGGGACCCCTGCTCGAGCAGTACTTC; CDR3aa: CASSSAGPLLEQYF
v_gene: TRBV27; j_gene: TRBJ2-5; d_gene: NA; abundance: NA; CDR3nt: TGTGCCAGCAGTACCTACAGGAGGGTCCAAGAGACCCAGTACTTC; CDR3aa: CASSTYRRVQETQYF
v_gene: TRBV10-2; j_gene: TRBJ1-6; d_gene: NA; abundance: NA; CDR3nt: TGCGCCAGCAGTGCGACCTGGGGCAATTCACCCCTCCACTTT; CDR3aa: CASSATWGNSPLHF
v_gene: TRBV6-6; j_gene: TRBJ2-7; d_gene: NA; abundance: NA; CDR3nt: TGTGCCAGCAGTCAAAATGGGGGACCAGTCTACGAGCAGTACTTC; CDR3aa: CASSQNGGPVYEQYF
v_gene: TRBV19; j_gene: TRBJ1-5; d_gene: TRBD1; abundance: NA; CDR3nt: TGTGCCACCAGGGGGGGGGCTTGGAATCAGCCCCAGCATTTT; CDR3aa: CATRGGAWNQPQHF
v_gene: TRBV6-5; j_gene: TRBJ2-7; d_gene: NA; abundance: NA; CDR3nt: TGTGCCAGCAGTTACACTGCAAGCGGGCCCACCTACGAGCAGTACTTC; CDR3aa: CASSYTASGPTYEQYF
v_gene: TRBV29-1; j_gene: TRBJ2-7; d_gene: NA; abundance: large; CDR3nt: TGCAGCGTTGTACAGGGATCCTACGAGCAGTACTTC; CDR3aa: CSVVQGSYEQYF
v_gene: TRBV9; j_gene: TRBJ2-3; d_gene: NA; abundance: NA; CDR3nt: TGTGCCAGCAGCGAGGGGCCCACCGGCAAGTCGGGCACAGATACGCAGTATTTT; CDR3aa: CASSEGPTGKSGTDTQYF
v_gene: TRBV4-1; j_gene: TRBJ2-2; d_gene: TRBD2; abundance: NA; CDR3nt: TGCGCCAGCAGGGATAGCGGGGGGGCGGGCACCGGGGAGCTGTTTTTT; CDR3aa: CASRDSGGAGTGELFF
v_gene: TRBV4-1; j_gene: TRBJ2-1; d_gene: NA; abundance: NA; CDR3nt: TGCGCCAGCAGCCGACAGGATAGCAATGAGCAGTTCTTC; CDR3aa: CASSRQDSNEQFF
v_gene: TRBV19; j_gene: TRBJ1-1; d_gene: TRBD1; abundance: NA; CDR3nt: TGTGCCAGTAGTACCCAGGGGGGCTACACTGAAGCTTTCTTT; CDR3aa: CASSTQGGYTEAFF
v_gene: TRBV21-1; j_gene: TRBJ1-1; d_gene: NA; abundance: NA; CDR3nt: TGTGCCAGCATCGCCGGGACAGGGGAACACGACACTGAAGCTTTCTTT; CDR3aa: CASIAGTGEHDTEAFF
v_gene: TRBV7-9; j_gene: TRBJ1-2; d_gene: NA; abundance: NA; CDR3nt: TGTGCCAGCAGCTTAGCAGTGCAGGCGGATAACTATGGCTACACCTTC; CDR3aa: CASSLAVQADNYGYTF
v_gene: TRBV7-9; j_gene: TRBJ2-3; d_gene: TRBD2; abundance: NA; CDR3nt: TGTGCCAGCAGCTTAGTTGTGACTAGCGGGAGTAGCACAGATACGCAGTATTTT; CDR3aa: CASSLVVTSGSSTDTQYF
v_gene: TRBV2; j_gene: TRBJ2-7; d_gene: NA; abundance: once; CDR3nt: TGTGCCAGCAGTGAAACCTACGAGCAGTACTTC; CDR3aa: CASSETYEQYF
v_gene: TRBV28; j_gene: TRBJ2-1; d_gene: NA; abundance: NA; CDR3nt: TGTGCCAGCACCGGGGCCAGGGGACCTTCGTACAATGAGCAGTTCTTC; CDR3aa: CASTGARGPSYNEQFF